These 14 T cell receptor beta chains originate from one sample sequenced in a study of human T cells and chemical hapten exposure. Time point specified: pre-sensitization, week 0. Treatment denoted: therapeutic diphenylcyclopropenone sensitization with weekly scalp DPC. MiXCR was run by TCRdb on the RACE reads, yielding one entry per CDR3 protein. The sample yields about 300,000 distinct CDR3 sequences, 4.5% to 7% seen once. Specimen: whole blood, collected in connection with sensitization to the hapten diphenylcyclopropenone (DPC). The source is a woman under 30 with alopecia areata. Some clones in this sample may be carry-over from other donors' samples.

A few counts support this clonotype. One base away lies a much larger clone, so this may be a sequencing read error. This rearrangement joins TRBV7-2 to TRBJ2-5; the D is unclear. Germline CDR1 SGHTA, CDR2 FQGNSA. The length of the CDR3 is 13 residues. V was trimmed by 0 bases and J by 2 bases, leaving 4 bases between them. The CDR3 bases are TGTGCCAGCAGCTTAGCACAGCAAGAGACCCAGTACTTC. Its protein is CASSLAQQETQYF.

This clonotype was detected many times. CDR3 sequence reads: CASSPHPIRGGATEAFF. The DNA for the CDR3 is TGTGCCAGCAGCCCGCATCCCATCCGGGGGGGGGCAACTGAAGCTTTCTTT. The chain is built from TRBV7-2 and TRBJ1-1, with a possible D match to TRBD1 (6 bases). Germline V gene lookup returns CDR1 SGHTA and CDR2 FQGNSA. The CDR3 runs to 17 residues. The ends were cut back, 5 bases at V and 5 bases at J, with 24 bases in the middle.

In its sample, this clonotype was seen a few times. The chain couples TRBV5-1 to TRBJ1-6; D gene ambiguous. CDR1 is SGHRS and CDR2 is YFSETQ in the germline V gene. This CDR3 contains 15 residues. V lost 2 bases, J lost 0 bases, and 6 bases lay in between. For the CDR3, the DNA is TGCGCCAGCAGCTTTGCAGACTCCTATAATTCACCCCTCCACTTT. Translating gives CASSFADSYNSPLHF.

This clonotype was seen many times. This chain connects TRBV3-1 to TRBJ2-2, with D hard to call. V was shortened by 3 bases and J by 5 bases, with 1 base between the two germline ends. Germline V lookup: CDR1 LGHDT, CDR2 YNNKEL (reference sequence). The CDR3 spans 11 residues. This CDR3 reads CASSHTGELFF. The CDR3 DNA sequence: TGTGCCAGCAGCCATACCGGGGAGCTGTTTTTT.

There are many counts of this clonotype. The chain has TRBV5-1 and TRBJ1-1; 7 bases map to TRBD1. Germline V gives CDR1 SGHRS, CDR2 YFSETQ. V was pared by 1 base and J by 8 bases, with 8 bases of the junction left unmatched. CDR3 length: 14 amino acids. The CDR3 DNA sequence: TGCGCCAGCAGCTTGTACCCTGGACAGGAGGAAGCTTTCTTT. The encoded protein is CASSLYPGQEEAFF. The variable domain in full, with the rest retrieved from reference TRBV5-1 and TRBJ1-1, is KAGVTQTPRYLIKTRGQQVTLSCSPISGHRSVSWYQQTPGQGLQFLFEYFSETQRNKGNFPGRFSGRQFSNSRSEMNVSTLELGDSALYLCASSLYPGQEEAFFGQGTRLTVV.

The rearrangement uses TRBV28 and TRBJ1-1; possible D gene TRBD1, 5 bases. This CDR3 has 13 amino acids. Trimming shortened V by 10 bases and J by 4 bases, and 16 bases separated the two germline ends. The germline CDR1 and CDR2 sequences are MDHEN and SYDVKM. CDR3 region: CANYGHAPTEAFF. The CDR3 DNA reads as TGTGCCAACTACGGACATGCCCCCACTGAAGCTTTCTTT.

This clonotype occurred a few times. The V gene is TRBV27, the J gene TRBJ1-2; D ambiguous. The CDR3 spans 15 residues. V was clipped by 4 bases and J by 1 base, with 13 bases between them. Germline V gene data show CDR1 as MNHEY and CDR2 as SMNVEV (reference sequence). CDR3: CASSSNYHYNYGYTF. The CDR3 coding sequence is TGTGCCAGCAGTTCCAACTACCATTATAACTATGGCTACACCTTC.

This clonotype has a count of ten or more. For the CDR3, the DNA is TGTGCCAGCAGCCCTCCCAGGGCACTCCAAGAGACCCAGTACTTC. It translates to CASSPPRALQETQYF. This chain uses TRBV7-9 with TRBJ2-5, with D possibly being TRBD1 (5 bases). V was pared by 5 bases and J by 1 base, with 14 bases between. Germline V lookup: CDR1 SEHNR, CDR2 FQNEAQ (reference sequence). This CDR3 has 15 residues.

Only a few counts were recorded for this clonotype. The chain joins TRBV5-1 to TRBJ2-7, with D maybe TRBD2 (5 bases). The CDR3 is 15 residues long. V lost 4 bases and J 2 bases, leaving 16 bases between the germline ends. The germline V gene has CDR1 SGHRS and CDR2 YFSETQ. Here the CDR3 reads CASSRENAGPYEQYF. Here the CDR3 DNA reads TGCGCCAGCAGCCGGGAAAACGCCGGACCCTACGAGCAGTACTTC.

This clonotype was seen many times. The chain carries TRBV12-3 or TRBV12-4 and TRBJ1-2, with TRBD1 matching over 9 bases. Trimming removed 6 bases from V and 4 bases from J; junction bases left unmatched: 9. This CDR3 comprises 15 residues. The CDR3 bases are TGTGCCAGCAGGGAGACAGGGGGAGATAGCTATGGCTACACCTTC. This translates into CASRETGGDSYGYTF.

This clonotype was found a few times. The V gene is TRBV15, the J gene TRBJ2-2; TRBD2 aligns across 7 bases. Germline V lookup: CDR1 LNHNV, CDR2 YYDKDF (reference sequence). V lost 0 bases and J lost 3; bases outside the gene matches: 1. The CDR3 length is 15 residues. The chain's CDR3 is CATSRDGGDTGELFF. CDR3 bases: TGTGCCACCAGCAGAGATGGGGGGGACACCGGGGAGCTGTTTTTT.

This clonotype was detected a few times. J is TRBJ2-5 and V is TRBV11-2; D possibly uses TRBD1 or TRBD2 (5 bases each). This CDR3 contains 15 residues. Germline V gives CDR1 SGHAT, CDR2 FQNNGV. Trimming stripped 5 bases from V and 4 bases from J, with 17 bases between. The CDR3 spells CASSLRPGPPETQYF. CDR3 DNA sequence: TGTGCCAGCAGCCTCCGACCGGGGCCGCCAGAGACCCAGTACTTC.

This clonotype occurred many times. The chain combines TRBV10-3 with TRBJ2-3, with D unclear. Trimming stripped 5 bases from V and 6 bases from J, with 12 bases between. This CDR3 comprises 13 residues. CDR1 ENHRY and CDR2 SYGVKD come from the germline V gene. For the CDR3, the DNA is TGTGCCATCAGTACCCCTCCACAGGATACGCAGTATTTT. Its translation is CAISTPPQDTQYF.

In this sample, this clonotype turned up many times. CDR3 in DNA: TGTGCCAGCAGCCCTACAGGGGGCAGAGAAAAACTGTTTTTT. Translating gives CASSPTGGREKLFF. This chain joins TRBV3-1 and TRBJ1-4; the match to TRBD1 covers 9 bases. The V gene end was trimmed by 4 bases and the J gene end by 8 bases; junction bases not matched to a gene: 5. The CDR3 contains 14 residues. The germline gives CDR1 LGHDT, CDR2 YNNKEL (reference sequence).